This T cell receptor beta chain emerged from a study of OX40 agonist ivuxolimab in advanced cancers. Describing the broader study: Ivuxolimab, which targeted the costimulatory receptor OX40 (CD134), was an agonistic, fully human IgG2 monoclonal antibody. Patients were allowed to have had prior anti-PD-1, anti-PD-L1 or anti-CTLA-4 therapy, and 40% of the dose-escalation patients had been treated with checkpoint inhibitors. Peripheral TCRbeta sequencing was intended to test whether TCR sequence diversity was altered and clonal T-cell expansion was caused by ivuxolimab. The paper describes the monotherapy dose-escalation part (N of about 47 patients) of the phase I trial of ivuxolimab. A male proportion of roughly 80% and a mean age of about 60 years, ranging from 23 to 79, were recorded for the dose-escalation cohort. Intravenous ivuxolimab was administered to patients every 2 weeks at six dose levels: 0.01, 0.1, 0.3, 1.5, 3 and 10 mg/kg. Among the roughly 54 dose-escalation patients, about 19 had hepatocellular carcinoma, roughly 15 melanoma, 9 renal cell carcinoma and 9 head and neck cancer. Partial responses occurred in three dose-escalation patients, of whom one had hepatocellular carcinoma and two had cutaneous melanoma.

About this clone: The antigen it binds to is not known. Base-call qualities are not available, and no considerably larger clone is one nucleotide away.

Genomic DNA was extracted from sorted cells for sequencing of the TCRbeta CDR3 region. The immunoSEQ Assay was used for sequencing of TCRbeta CDR3 regions. This is the immuneACCESS table as TCRdb keeps it, with only in-frame sequences that have V and J called. A part of the clones is gone; compared with another copy, unresolved V genes explain less than half, and the rest is unexplained. A total of approximately 25,000 clones appear in this sample, 60% to 80% of them only once. The ten largest make up less than 20% of the sample. Patients with autoimmune disease history or receiving systemic immunosuppression were excluded from the trial. Peripheral blood for TCR sequencing was drawn from every dose cohort at baseline, at cycle 4 day 1 and at cycle 7 day 1. Samples were obtained from an open-label, multicenter, first-in-human phase I dose-escalation trial of ivuxolimab. The trial enrolled adults with locally advanced or metastatic head and neck squamous cell, hepatocellular, melanoma or renal cell carcinoma. Before TCR sequencing, CD4+ T cells and CD8+ T cells were sorted from peripheral blood as separate populations.

Results and caveats for the whole study, not just this receptor: Low levels of normalized T-cell clonal expansion were also shown by some nonresponding patients. After ivuxolimab, more expanded clones were found on average in CD8+ T cells than in CD4+ T cells. Clonal expansion of both CD4+ and CD8+ blood T cells was observed from baseline to week 6 at doses 0.1 to 3.0 mg/kg. The antigen specificity of the peripheral T cells that underwent clonal expansion was not determined. Partial responders in the 0.1-3.0 mg/kg groups had among the lowest normalized peripheral clonal expansion, especially among CD8+ T cells.

V and J are trimmed by 4 bases and 6 bases, and the gene matches miss 6 bases of the junction. The CDR3 spans 14 residues, from the cysteine through the phenylalanine. Just CDR3 DNA is preserved here, 42 bases in frame from base 1. Based on the germline V gene (reference sequence), the CDR1 and CDR2 sequences are MNHNY and SVGAGI. Recombination connected TRBV6-6 to TRBJ1-2; 9 bases in between match TRBD1. The sequence derives from an adult with an advanced solid tumor such as melanoma, head and neck, liver or kidney cancer. This material consisted of CD4+ or CD8+ T cells sorted from blood, taken in a trial of the OX40 agonist ivuxolimab. The sequence in DNA is TGTGCCAGCAGTTCCCGAGGGACAGGGAATGGCTACACCTTC. This translates into CASSSRGTGNGYTF.